This T cell receptor beta chain was obtained from a study of early T cells in non-severe SARS-CoV-2 infection. CDR1 and CDR2 from the germline V gene are SGHAT and FQNNGV. Trimming stripped 8 bases from V and 1 base from J, with 12 bases between. This CDR3 spans 14 amino acids. TCRdb reanalysed the 5' RACE reads using MiXCR and keeps one entry per CDR3 protein. The sample contains around 99,000 distinct CDR3 sequences, around 16% of which appear only once. The sequence was collected from an adult who was a healthcare worker with PCR-confirmed SARS-CoV-2 infection or an uninfected control (not recorded which). The rearrangement links TRBV11-2 to TRBJ1-5, with D uncertain. Material: whole blood, obtained at baseline. In nucleotides, the CDR3 is TGTGCCAGCGCGCTGACGGGGAGCAATCAGCCCCAGCATTTT. It codes for CASALTGSNQPQHF.